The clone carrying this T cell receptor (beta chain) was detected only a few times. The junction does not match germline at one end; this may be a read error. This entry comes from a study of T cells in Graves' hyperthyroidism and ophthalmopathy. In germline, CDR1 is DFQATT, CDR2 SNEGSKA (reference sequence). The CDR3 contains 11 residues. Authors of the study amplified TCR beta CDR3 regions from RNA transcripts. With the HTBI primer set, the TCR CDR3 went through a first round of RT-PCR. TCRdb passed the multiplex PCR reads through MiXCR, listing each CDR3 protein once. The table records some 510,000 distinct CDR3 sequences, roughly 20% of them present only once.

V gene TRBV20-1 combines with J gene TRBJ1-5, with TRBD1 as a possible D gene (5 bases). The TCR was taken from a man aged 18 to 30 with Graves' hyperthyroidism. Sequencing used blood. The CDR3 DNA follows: TGCAGTGTGTGGGGGAATCCGCCCCAGCATTTT. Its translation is CSVWGNPPQHF.